The 16 T cell receptor beta chains listed next were all sequenced from one sample in a study of shared clonotypes between healthy human individuals (TCRdb year 2020). Library prep was done by the immunoSEQ multiplex PCR assay. TCRdb stores this immuneACCESS table with in-frame sequences only. Part of the clones is absent; in the studies checked, under half of the shortfall reflects unresolved V genes, and no reason is known for the rest. This sample has some 1 million clones in its table, and more than 65% of those were observed once. The top ten clones comprise roughly 1.5% of the sample. The sample comprised memory CD4+ T cells sorted from blood. What the cell subset or site label conveys for this sample: CD45RA-negative fraction. The receptors originated from a man younger than 30 in good health.

The chain links TRBV23-1 to TRBJ2-7; D call uncertain. TRBV23-1 is identified as an open reading frame with a role that is uncertain. This CDR3 comprises 16 residues. Trimming shortened V by 1 base and J by 3 bases, and 16 bases separated the two germline ends. The CDR3 loop reads CASSQWEVRFLYEQYF. The CDR3 nucleotides are TGCGCCAGCAGTCAATGGGAAGTTCGGTTTCTCTACGAGCAGTACTTC.

This clone was counted at least ten times. The gene calls are TRBV18 and TRBJ2-5; 7 bases are a match to TRBD2. Germline CDR1 and CDR2: KGHSH and LQKENI. The CDR3 runs 17 residues. With 6 bases clipped from V and 5 bases from J, the junction kept 18 bases outside the gene matches. The CDR3 sequence: CASSRQASGSLGETQYF. Here the CDR3 DNA reads TGTGCCAGCTCGCGACAAGCTAGCGGTTCTCTGGGGGAGACCCAGTACTTC.

The chain carries TRBV5-4 and TRBJ2-7, with D possibly TRBD2 on 5 matching bases. The V gene's germline CDR1 is SGHNT and CDR2 YYREEE (reference sequence). Trimming pared 0 bases from V and 0 bases from J, leaving 10 bases between. This CDR3 contains 15 residues. This CDR3 is CASSLAGSSSYEQYF. In nucleotides, the CDR3 is TGTGCCAGCAGCTTGGCGGGGTCCAGCTCCTACGAGCAGTACTTC.

V gene TRBV9 combines with J gene TRBJ2-1, with D possibly being TRBD1 or TRBD2 (6 bases each). There are 15 residues in the CDR3. Trimming left V 4 bases short and J 0 bases short, with 11 bases between. The germline gives CDR1 SGDLS, CDR2 YYNGEE. CDR3 coding DNA: TGTGCCAGCAGCATAGGGGGGAGCTCCTACAATGAGCAGTTCTTC. Residues: CASSIGGSSYNEQFF.

This chain's CDR3 is CASSIGDDYEQYF. CDR3 DNA sequence: TGTGCCAGTAGTATCGGCGACGACTACGAGCAGTACTTC. The chain carries TRBV19 and TRBJ2-7; D uncertain. The CDR3 loop spans 13 amino acids. V was trimmed by 3 bases and J by 3 bases, leaving 9 bases between them. The V gene's germline CDR1 is LNHDA and CDR2 SQIVND (reference sequence).

This rearrangement joins TRBV27 to TRBJ2-7; a weak D match, TRBD2 (7 bases). In germline, CDR1 is MNHEY, CDR2 SMNVEV (reference sequence). With 5 bases removed from V and 0 bases from J, the gap between germline ends came to 20 bases. The CDR3 runs 17 residues. CDR3 residues: CASSPTGGARISYEQYF. The CDR3 DNA is TGTGCCAGCAGTCCCACGGGGGGCGCACGGATCTCCTACGAGCAGTACTTC.

The genes are TRBV5-1 and TRBJ2-3; 14 bases fit TRBD2. Losses at the gene ends were 4 bases for V and 3 bases for J; bases not matched to a gene: 10. Germline-derived CDR1 and CDR2 are SGHRS and YFSETQ. The CDR3 runs 18 residues. The CDR3 DNA follows: TGCGCCAGCAGCACAGGGACTAGCGGGGGCCCCGGAACAGATACGCAGTATTTT. Translating gives CASSTGTSGGPGTDTQYF.

Details on this clone: The sample holds other DNA sequences that translate to the same CDR3. The chain combines TRBV7-2 with TRBJ2-1, with D unresolved. Trimming removed 2 bases at V and 6 bases at J, with 5 bases between. The CDR3 length is 12 residues. CDR1 is SGHTA, CDR2 FQGNSA, per germline. The CDR3 DNA reads TGTGCCAGCAGCTTAAAAGGCAATGAGCAGTTCTTC. This gives the protein CASSLKGNEQFF.

The V gene is TRBV25-1, the J gene TRBJ2-5; 7 nucleotides align to TRBD1. Germline CDR1 is MGHDK and CDR2 is SYGVNS. CDR3 size: 14 residues. Trimming at V came to 3 bases and at J to 7 bases, leaving 8 bases not matched to a gene. The CDR3 sequence is CASSEDRFPGTQYF. Here the CDR3 DNA reads TGTGCCAGCAGTGAGGACAGGTTCCCCGGGACCCAGTACTTC. The whole variable domain, filled in from reference TRBV25-1 and TRBJ2-5, reads EADIYQTPRYLVIGTGKKITLECSQTMGHDKMYWYQQDPGMELHLIHYSYGVNSTEKGDLSSESTVSRIRTEHFPLTLESARPSHTSQYLCASSEDRFPGTQYFGPGTRLLVL.

V usage is TRBV7-2 and J usage is TRBJ1-2; TRBD1 is a possible D gene (6 bases). V was trimmed by 2 bases and J by 4 bases, leaving 8 bases between them. Germline V lookup: CDR1 SGHTA, CDR2 FQGNSA. The CDR3 is made up of 13 amino acids. This CDR3 is CASSLTGLYGYTF. For the CDR3, the DNA is TGTGCCAGCAGCTTAACAGGGCTCTATGGCTACACCTTC. The full variable domain, in which reference TRBV7-2 and TRBJ1-2 provide the parts outside the CDR3, is GAGVSQSPSNKVTEKGKDVELRCDPISGHTALYWYRQSLGQGLEFLIYFQGNSAPDKSGLPSDRFSAERTGGSVSTLTIQRTQQEDSAVYLCASSLTGLYGYTFGSGTRLTVV.

This chain links TRBV9 with TRBJ1-2; D remains ambiguous. The ends were cut back, 1 base at V and 3 bases at J, with 19 bases in the middle. The CDR3 has 17 residues. The germline gives CDR1 SGDLS, CDR2 YYNGEE. The CDR3: CASSVLRRVCLYYGYTF. The CDR3 nucleotides are TGTGCCAGCAGCGTATTACGACGGGTCTGCCTCTACTATGGCTACACCTTC.

The chain carries TRBV4-3 and TRBJ2-7; 9 bases are a match to TRBD1. V was clipped by 1 base and J by 6 bases; unmatched bases: 7. From germline, CDR1 is LGHNA and CDR2 YSLEER. The CDR3 sequence is 15 residues long. CDR3 sequence (DNA): TGCGCCAGCAGCCAAGTGGGACAGGGTCGATCCGAGCAGTACTTC. Its translation: CASSQVGQGRSEQYF.

Here the CDR3 reads CASSLDAYGYTF. CDR3 in DNA: TGTGCCAGCAGCTTGGATGCCTATGGCTACACCTTC. V is TRBV5-6 and J is TRBJ1-2; no clear D. V was pared by 0 bases and J by 4 bases, with 4 bases between. This CDR3 has 12 amino acids. In germline, CDR1 is SGHDT, CDR2 YYEEEE. Looking up the rest from reference TRBV5-6 and TRBJ1-2 gives the full variable domain: DAGVTQSPTHLIKTRGQQVTLRCSPKSGHDTVSWYQQALGQGPQFIFQYYEEEERQRGNFPDRFSGHQFPNYSSELNVNALLLGDSALYLCASSLDAYGYTFGSGTRLTVV.

The CDR3 sequence is CAITGSGGSDTQYF. The DNA of the CDR3 is TGTGCCATCACTGGTAGCGGGGGTTCCGATACGCAGTATTTT. The rearrangement links TRBV10-3 to TRBJ2-3, with 9 bases fitting TRBD2. CDR1 is ENHRY, CDR2 SYGVKD, per germline. The CDR3 loop spans 14 amino acids. The trim removed 7 bases at V and 6 bases at J, leaving 8 bases unmatched.

The genes are TRBV6-1 and TRBJ1-1; D ambiguous. The germline CDR1 and CDR2 sequences are MNHNS and SASEGT. The CDR3 is made up of 11 amino acids. Trimming cost V 6 bases and J 8 bases, with 10 bases left between them. The CDR3 spells CASRLQREAFF. The CDR3, as DNA: TGTGCCAGCAGACTACAGCGGGAAGCTTTCTTT.

The chain employs TRBV5-4 and TRBJ1-6; 7 bases are a match to TRBD1. Trimming cost V 0 bases and J 7 bases; bases outside gene matches: 1. Germline values: CDR1 SGHNT, CDR2 YYREEE (reference sequence). This CDR3 is built from 14 residues. DNA of the CDR3: TGTGCCAGCAGCTTGGGGGACAGAAATTCACCCCTCCACTTT. Translated, it gives CASSLGDRNSPLHF.